This T cell receptor beta chain was recorded in a study of blood T cell repertoires in COVID-19. Looking at the study overall: PBMCs, B-cell-depleted T cells, or T cells were the source of the cDNA or gDNA that made up the material.

The CDR3 covers 14 residues. Trimming cost V 4 bases and J 2 bases, with 10 bases left between them. Germline-derived CDR1 and CDR2 are SEHNR and FQNEAQ (reference sequence). Clones were read by immunoSEQ multiplex PCR, and TCRdb kept only the in-frame ones, dropping some. In the table there are roughly 100,000 clones, 70% to 85% of which are singletons. J is TRBJ2-3 and V is TRBV7-9, with D possibly TRBD2 on 5 matching bases. The specimen was peripheral blood. The origin of this receptor is a man aged 60 to 75 with active or convalescent COVID-19. CDR3 region: CASSSWGATDTQYF. Written as DNA, the CDR3 is TGTGCCAGCAGCTCCTGGGGAGCCACAGATACGCAGTATTTT.